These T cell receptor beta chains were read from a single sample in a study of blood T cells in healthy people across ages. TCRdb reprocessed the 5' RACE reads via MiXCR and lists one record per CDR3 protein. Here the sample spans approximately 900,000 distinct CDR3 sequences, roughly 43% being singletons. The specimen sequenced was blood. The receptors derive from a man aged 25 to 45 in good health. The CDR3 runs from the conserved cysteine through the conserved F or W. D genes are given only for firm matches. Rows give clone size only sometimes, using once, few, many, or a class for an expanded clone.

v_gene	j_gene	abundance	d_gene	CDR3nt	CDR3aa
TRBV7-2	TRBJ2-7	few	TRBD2	TGTGCCAGCAGCTTAGATACTAGCGGGGGGTTTTACGAGCAGTACTTC	CASSLDTSGGFYEQYF
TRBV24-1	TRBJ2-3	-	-	TGTGCCACCGCGGACGGCGTCACAGATACGCAGTATTTT	CATADGVTDTQYF
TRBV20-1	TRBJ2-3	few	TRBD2	TGCAGTGCAGAGAGTAGGACTAGCGGGGGTTCTACGCAGTATTTT	CSAESRTSGGSTQYF
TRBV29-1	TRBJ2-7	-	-	TGCAGCGCCTCGGGCCCCTACGAGCAGTACTTC	CSASGPYEQYF
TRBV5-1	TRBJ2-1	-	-	TGCGCCAGCAGCTTAAGTCCTGGAGCAAACAATGAGCAGTTCTTC	CASSLSPGANNEQFF
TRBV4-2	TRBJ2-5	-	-	TGTGCCAGCAGCCAAGATCCCAGCCAGGAGACCCAGTACTTC	CASSQDPSQETQYF
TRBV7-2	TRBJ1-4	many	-	TGTGCCAGCAGCTTACCTCCAGGAGGAGGTGAAAAACTGTTTTTT	CASSLPPGGGEKLFF
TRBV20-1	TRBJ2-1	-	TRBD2	TGCAGTGCTAGAGCGGCTAGCGGGAGCTCCTACAATGAGCAGTTCTTC	CSARAASGSSYNEQFF
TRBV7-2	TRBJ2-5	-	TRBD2	TGTGCCAGCGCGACTAGCGGGGGGAGTAGTGAGCAGTACTTC	CASATSGGSSEQYF
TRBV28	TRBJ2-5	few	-	TGTGCCAGCAGTTACCGGGATAACTCGTACCAAGAGACCCAGTACTTC	CASSYRDNSYQETQYF
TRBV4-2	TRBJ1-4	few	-	TGTGCCAGCAGCCAAGAAAGACAGCTAAATGAAAAACTGTTTTTT	CASSQERQLNEKLFF
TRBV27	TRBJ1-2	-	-	TGTGCCAGCAGCAAAACAGCTCCGAACTATGGCTACACCTTC	CASSKTAPNYGYTF
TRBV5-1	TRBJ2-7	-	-	TGCGCCAGCTCCGTGAAATTTTCCTACGAGCAGTACTTC	CASSVKFSYEQYF
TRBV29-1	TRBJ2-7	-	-	TGCAGCGTTACAGGGATTCGGATTAGCTCCTACAATGAGCAGTACTTC	CSVTGIRISSYNEQYF
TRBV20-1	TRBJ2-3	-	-	TGCAGTGCCCTAGACCTACGGGGGGCGCGAGGGGCCACAGATACGCAGTATTTT	CSALDLRGARGATDTQYF
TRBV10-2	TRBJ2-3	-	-	TGCGCCAGCAGTGAGACTAGTGGTACGCAGTATTTT	CASSETSGTQYF
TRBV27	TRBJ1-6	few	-	TGTGCCAGCAGCCCGACCGGGGGACGGTCACCCCTCCACTTT	CASSPTGGRSPLHF
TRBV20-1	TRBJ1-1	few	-	TGCAGTGCTAGAGATTCGAGTCTGAACACTGAAGCTTTCTTT	CSARDSSLNTEAFF
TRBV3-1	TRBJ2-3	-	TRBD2	TGTGCCAGCAGCCAAGATTATCAGCGGGGGACCCCAGATACGCAGTATTTT	CASSQDYQRGTPDTQYF
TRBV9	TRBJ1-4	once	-	TGTGCCAGCAGCGTAGGCAGCAATGAAAAACTGTTTTTT	CASSVGSNEKLFF
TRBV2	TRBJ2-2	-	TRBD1	TGTGCCAGCAGGACAGGGGGCACCGGGGAGCTGTTTTTT	CASRTGGTGELFF
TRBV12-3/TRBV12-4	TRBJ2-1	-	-	TGTGCCAGCAGTTTAGTTGGCGGTCTGAATGAGCAGTTCTTC	CASSLVGGLNEQFF
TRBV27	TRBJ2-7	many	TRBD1	TGTGCCAGCAGTTTATCAGGGACAGGGGGCTACGAGCAGTACTTC	CASSLSGTGGYEQYF
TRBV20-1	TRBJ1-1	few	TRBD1	TGCAGTGCTGACAGGGTCACTGAAGCTTTCTTT	CSADRVTEAFF